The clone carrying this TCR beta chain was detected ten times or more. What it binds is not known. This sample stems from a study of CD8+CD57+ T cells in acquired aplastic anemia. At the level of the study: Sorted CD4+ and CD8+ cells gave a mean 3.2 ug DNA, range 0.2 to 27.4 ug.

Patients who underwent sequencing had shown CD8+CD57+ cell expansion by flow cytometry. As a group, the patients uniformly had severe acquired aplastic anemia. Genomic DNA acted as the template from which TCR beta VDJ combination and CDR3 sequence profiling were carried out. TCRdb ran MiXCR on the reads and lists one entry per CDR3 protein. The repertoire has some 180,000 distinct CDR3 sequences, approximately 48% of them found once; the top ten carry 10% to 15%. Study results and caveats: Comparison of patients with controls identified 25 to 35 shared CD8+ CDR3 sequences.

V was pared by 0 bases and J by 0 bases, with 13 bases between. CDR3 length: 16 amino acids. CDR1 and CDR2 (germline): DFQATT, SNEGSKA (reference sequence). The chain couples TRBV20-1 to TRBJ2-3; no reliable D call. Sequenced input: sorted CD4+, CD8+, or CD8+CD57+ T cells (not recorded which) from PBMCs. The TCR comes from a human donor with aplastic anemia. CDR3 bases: TGCAGTGCTAGAGATGTCGTCAAACAAAGCACAGATACGCAGTATTTT. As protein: CSARDVVKQSTDTQYF.